This is a list of T cell receptor beta chains from one sample in a study of blood T cells in healthy people across ages. TCRdb redid the calling of the 5' RACE reads with MiXCR, one entry per CDR3 protein. The table shows almost 550,000 distinct CDR3 sequences, with 24% occurring only once. This sample also appeared in a second study, on T cells of mothers and their children.

Sample: blood. These TCRs come from a boy younger than 18 in good health. The CDR3 runs from the conserved cysteine through the conserved F or W. Fields, in order: V gene, CDR3 length, J gene, clone size, D gene, CDR3 protein, CDR3 DNA. The D gene is left open where the match is weak. Clone size, where shown, is once, few, many, or a class for clones that have expanded.

TRBV27	15	TRBJ2-1	few	.	CASSSSTQGLNEQFF	TGTGCCAGCAGTTCCTCGACACAGGGTCTCAATGAGCAGTTCTTC
TRBV28	13	TRBJ2-3	many	.	CASSPTSTDTQYF	TGTGCCAGCAGTCCTACTAGCACAGATACGCAGTATTTT
TRBV4-3	15	TRBJ2-1	.	.	CASSLEGSHYNEQFF	TGCGCCAGCAGCCTCGAGGGGTCCCACTACAATGAGCAGTTCTTC
TRBV28	15	TRBJ2-1	.	.	CASSLGRTLKNEQFF	TGTGCCAGCAGTTTGGGACGGACCCTAAAGAATGAGCAGTTCTTC
TRBV21-1	15	TRBJ2-1	few	.	CASTRTVSSYNEQFF	TGTGCCAGCACCCGGACTGTGAGCTCCTACAATGAGCAGTTCTTC
TRBV19	14	TRBJ1-5	few	.	CASSIVGHHQPQHF	TGTGCCAGTAGTATAGTGGGACACCATCAGCCCCAGCATTTT
TRBV2	14	TRBJ2-1	few	.	CASQMEGVRNEQFF	TGTGCCAGCCAAATGGAGGGGGTGCGGAATGAGCAGTTCTTC
TRBV30	15	TRBJ2-1	few	.	CAWSVSRGPRLEQFF	TGTGCCTGGAGTGTTTCTCGAGGGCCCCGGCTTGAGCAGTTCTTC
TRBV12-3/TRBV12-4	13	TRBJ1-1	.	.	CASSLGQNTGAFF	TGTGCCAGCAGTTTAGGGCAGAACACTGGAGCTTTCTTT
TRBV20-1	16	TRBJ1-1	.	.	CSNARRTLQRGTEAFF	TGCAGCAACGCTCGAAGGACCCTCCAGCGCGGGACTGAAGCTTTCTTT
TRBV4-1	15	TRBJ1-4	.	.	CASSQDSSAYGKLFF	TGCGCCAGCAGCCAAGATTCCAGTGCATATGGAAAACTGTTTTTT
TRBV4-1	13	TRBJ2-2	.	.	CASSRGPTGELFF	TGCGCCAGCAGCCGGGGGCCCACCGGGGAGCTGTTTTTT
TRBV20-1	14	TRBJ1-1	.	.	CGARPQLMNTEAFF	TGCGGTGCTAGACCGCAACTTATGAACACTGAAGCTTTCTTT
TRBV27	14	TRBJ2-5	.	.	CASSRKGEGETQYF	TGTGCCAGCAGTCGAAAGGGGGAGGGAGAGACCCAGTACTTC
TRBV28	11	TRBJ2-5	few	.	CASSTRTTQYF	TGTGCCAGCAGCACGCGTACGACCCAGTACTTC
TRBV7-2	13	TRBJ2-7	few	.	CASSPLGPYEQYF	TGTGCCAGCAGCCCCCTAGGCCCCTACGAGCAGTACTTC
TRBV29-1	11	TRBJ1-1	few	.	CSVERDTEAFF	TGCAGCGTTGAAAGGGACACTGAAGCTTTCTTT
TRBV9	15	TRBJ1-1	few	TRBD1	CASSVVDRGYTEAFF	TGTGCCAGCAGCGTAGTGGACAGGGGTTACACTGAAGCTTTCTTT
TRBV3-1	16	TRBJ2-4	.	.	CASRLGRGEAKNIQYF	TGTGCCAGCAGACTTGGACGGGGAGAGGCCAAAAACATTCAGTACTTC
TRBV15	15	TRBJ2-7	.	.	CATSRADTFLEAQYF	TGTGCCACCAGCAGAGCCGATACCTTTTTGGAGGCGCAGTACTTC
TRBV5-8	14	TRBJ2-7	few	TRBD2	CASSLAGLAGGQYF	TGTGCCAGCAGCTTAGCGGGACTAGCGGGAGGGCAGTACTTC
TRBV28	14	TRBJ2-1	.	TRBD1	CASSRQGSRNEQFF	TGTGCCAGCAGTCGACAGGGAAGTAGGAATGAGCAGTTCTTC
TRBV4-3	16	TRBJ2-2	.	.	CASSHRGGRNTGELFF	TGCGCCAGCAGCCATCGTGGGGGGCGGAACACCGGGGAGCTGTTTTTT
TRBV7-2	17	TRBJ2-3	.	.	CASSLKVSGTSTDTQYF	TGTGCCAGCAGCTTGAAGGTATCAGGGACTAGCACAGATACGCAGTATTTT
TRBV3-1	13	TRBJ1-4	few	TRBD1	CASSRTGIEKLFF	TGTGCCAGCAGTCGGACAGGGATTGAAAAACTGTTTTTT
TRBV28	16	TRBJ2-7	few	TRBD2	CASSLSTSGLSYEQYF	TGTGCCAGCAGTTTATCGACTAGCGGGCTCAGCTACGAGCAGTACTTC
TRBV5-4	14	TRBJ2-1	.	.	CARSAGPSYNEQFF	TGTGCCAGATCGGCGGGGCCCTCCTACAATGAGCAGTTCTTC
TRBV20-1	10	TRBJ2-2	.	.	CSARDPELFF	TGCAGTGCTAGAGATCCCGAGCTGTTTTTT
TRBV20-1	18	TRBJ2-1	few	TRBD2	CSARGGLAGTSSYNEQFF	TGCAGTGCTAGAGGTGGACTAGCGGGGACCAGCTCCTACAATGAGCAGTTCTTC
TRBV4-3	16	TRBJ1-4	few	.	CASSQVSPNGNEKLFF	TGCGCCAGCAGCCAAGTCTCGCCGAACGGTAATGAAAAACTGTTTTTT
TRBV7-6	16	TRBJ2-7	once	.	CASSPISMWTSYEQYF	TGTGCCAGCAGCCCTATCTCTATGTGGACATCTTACGAGCAGTACTTC
TRBV20-1	15	TRBJ2-7	few	TRBD2	CSARDIAGGTYEQYF	TGCAGTGCTAGAGATATTGCGGGAGGAACCTACGAGCAGTACTTC
TRBV28	14	TRBJ1-5	.	.	CASSLPRRNQPQHF	TGTGCCAGCAGTTTACCAAGGCGCAATCAGCCCCAGCATTTT
TRBV5-1	18	TRBJ2-6	.	TRBD1	CASSPGQEQISGANVLTF	TGCGCCAGCAGTCCCGGACAGGAACAAATCTCTGGGGCCAACGTCCTGACTTTC
TRBV4-3	14	TRBJ1-4	.	.	CASSQDLTVRKLFF	TGCGCCAGCAGCCAAGACCTTACGGTTCGAAAACTGTTTTTT
TRBV27	14	TRBJ2-1	.	TRBD1	CASSFTGGADEQFF	TGTGCCAGCAGTTTCACAGGGGGCGCGGATGAGCAGTTCTTC
TRBV12-3/TRBV12-4	15	TRBJ1-4	.	TRBD1	CASSLGQGFYEKLFF	TGTGCCAGCAGTCTGGGACAGGGGTTTTATGAAAAACTGTTTTTT
TRBV5-1	15	TRBJ2-5	.	.	CASSLTGYFQETQYF	TGCGCCAGCAGCTTGACCGGTTATTTTCAAGAGACCCAGTACTTC
TRBV5-5	17	TRBJ1-4	.	.	CASSLTGSLGTNEELFF	TGTGCCAGCAGCTTGACAGGCTCCTTGGGGACTAATGAAGAACTGTTTTTT
TRBV7-9	13	TRBJ1-1	.	.	CASSFVGRAEAFF	TGTGCCAGCAGCTTTGTGGGGCGGGCTGAAGCTTTCTTT
TRBV12-3/TRBV12-4	16	TRBJ2-4	.	.	CASSFRRDSGKNIQYF	TGTGCCAGCAGTTTTCGGCGGGACAGTGGGAAAAACATTCAGTACTTC
TRBV12-3/TRBV12-4	18	TRBJ2-7	few	TRBD2	CASSLWGIAGVMVYEQYF	TGTGCCAGCAGTTTATGGGGGATAGCGGGAGTTATGGTATACGAGCAGTACTTC
TRBV7-2	14	TRBJ1-1	.	TRBD1	CASSTGQENTEAFF	TGTGCCAGCAGCACGGGACAGGAGAACACTGAAGCTTTCTTT
TRBV28	15	TRBJ2-5	few	.	CASQRGSRRGETQYF	TGTGCCAGCCAGCGGGGTAGCAGAAGGGGGGAGACCCAGTACTTC
TRBV18	15	TRBJ1-4	many	.	CASSRDQPTNEKLFF	TGTGCCAGCTCACGCGACCAACCAACTAATGAAAAACTGTTTTTT
TRBV9	15	TRBJ2-3	.	TRBD1	CASSVGTGETDTQYF	TGTGCCAGCAGCGTAGGGACAGGGGAGACAGATACGCAGTATTTT
TRBV20-1	16	TRBJ2-1	few	.	CSARGASEPAGNEQFF	TGCAGTGCTAGAGGGGCTAGCGAACCTGCTGGGAATGAGCAGTTCTTC
TRBV4-1	14	TRBJ1-1	.	TRBD1	CASSRADRDGGAFF	TGCGCCAGCAGCCGGGCCGACAGGGATGGAGGAGCTTTCTTT
TRBV12-3/TRBV12-4	15	TRBJ2-1	many	TRBD2	CASSLAGGPYNEQFF	TGTGCCAGCAGTTTAGCGGGAGGGCCGTACAATGAGCAGTTCTTC